This entry describes one T cell receptor (beta chain). This clonotype appeared a few times. The antigen it recognizes is unknown. Germline and junction disagree at one end, which may indicate a read error. The data stem from a study of T-cell reconstitution after alpha-beta-depleted transplantation in children (dated by TCRdb to between 2015 and 2016). Background for the entire study: T-cell immune reconstitution after TCRalphabeta/CD19-depleted allogeneic hematopoietic cell transplantation in children was quantitatively tracked in the study by means of TCR repertoire profiling.

Libraries came from PCR. Reads for this sample came from an Illumina HiSeq 2500. TCR library preparation used molecular barcoding, with unique molecular identifiers applied to normalize quantification of the TCRbeta repertoire. The raw public data were reprocessed by TCRdb itself: fastp quality trimming at Q25, MiXCR clonotype calling, in-frame beta chains only. Rows are unified per CDR3 protein, each entry keeping the most common DNA and genes. This sample has hundreds of thousands of distinct CDR3 sequences in its table, and roughly 18% of those were observed once. The ten largest account for about 3.1% of the sample. The TCR sequence derives from a human donor who donated a stem cell graft to a child with acute lymphoblastic leukemia. Sequencing was performed on PBMCs from the stem cell graft donor, taken from the stem cell graft.

In nucleotide form, the sequence is TGTGCCAGCAGCCCCGATGGCATTCTACCACACTTC. Its translation reads: CASSPDGILPHF. The sequence links TRBV7-9 to TRBJ2-7, with the D gene uncertain. Based on the germline V gene (reference sequence), the CDR1 and CDR2 sequences are SEHNR and FQNEAQ. The CDR3 spans 12 residues, from the cysteine through the phenylalanine. Left in the record is the CDR3 DNA by itself, 36 bases read in frame from the first base. Joined to the reference TRBV7-9 and TRBJ2-7 proteins, this CDR3 gives the full variable domain: DTGVSQNPRHKITKRGQNVTFRCDPISEHNRLYWYRQTLGQGPEFLTYFQNEAQLEKSRLLSDRFSAERPKGSFSTLEIQRTEQGDSAMYLCASSPDGILPHFGPGTRLTVT.